What follows are 28 T cell receptor beta chains derived from one specimen sequenced in a study of blood T cell repertoires in COVID-19. Libraries were prepared by immunoSEQ multiplex PCR; TCRdb keeps only in-frame clonotypes and omits some of them. The sample has approximately 230,000 clones, 87% seen once. Sequenced input: PBMCs or T cells enriched from blood (not recorded which). The receptors stem from a woman aged 30 to 39 with acute COVID-19.

The V and J genes are TRBV27 and TRBJ1-2; perhaps TRBD1 as D (5 bases). The CDR3 extends over 16 amino acids. Trimming stripped 4 bases from V and 5 bases from J, with 20 bases between. Germline V gene lookup returns CDR1 MNHEY and CDR2 SMNVEV (reference sequence). CDR3 sequence reads: CASSSRTGTASYGYTF. The CDR3 region has the DNA TGTGCCAGCAGTTCCCGCACCGGGACTGCATCTTATGGCTACACCTTC.

Here the CDR3 DNA reads TGTGCCAGCAGCTTCGGACTGGGCGGAAACACCATATATTTT. As protein: CASSFGLGGNTIYF. The chain carries TRBV13 and TRBJ1-3; D not resolved. Trimming stripped 3 bases from V and 4 bases from J, with 10 bases between. Germline V gives CDR1 PRHDT, CDR2 FYEKMQ (reference sequence). The CDR3 has 14 amino acids.

The chain couples TRBV5-1 to TRBJ2-2, with TRBD2 as a possible D gene (5 bases). V dropped 2 bases and J dropped 0 bases, with 14 bases sitting between them. The CDR3 loop spans 17 amino acids. Germline values: CDR1 SGHRS, CDR2 YFSETQ. CDR3 nucleotide sequence: TGCGCCAGCAGCTTAGAGACGGGGTTCGCGAACACCGGGGAGCTGTTTTTT. This sequence encodes CASSLETGFANTGELFF.

The gene calls are TRBV5-1 and TRBJ1-2; TRBD1 is a possible D gene (5 bases). V gave up 4 bases and J gave up 3 bases, with 13 bases separating them. The CDR3 runs to 14 residues. CDR1 is SGHRS and CDR2 is YFSETQ in the germline V gene. In nucleotides, the CDR3 is TGCGCCAGCAGCACCGCCAGGGCAGACTATGGCTACACCTTC. Residues: CASSTARADYGYTF.

The rearrangement links TRBV7-9 to TRBJ2-1; no clear D gene. CDR3 length: 12 amino acids. V was pared by 3 bases and J by 8 bases, with 8 bases between. The V gene's germline CDR1 is SEHNR and CDR2 FQNEAQ (reference sequence). CDR3 bases: TGTGCCAGCAGCTTTATAAGCGATGAGCAGTTCTTC. Translation gives CASSFISDEQFF.

The rearrangement joins TRBV12-3 or TRBV12-4 to TRBJ1-1; a possible D gene is TRBD1 (5 bases). The V and J ends lost 1 base and 8 bases respectively, with 11 bases between them. The CDR3 consists of 13 residues. CDR3 protein: CASSLGSGGEAFF. CDR3 coding DNA: TGTGCCAGCAGTTTAGGATCCGGGGGAGAAGCTTTCTTT.

This clone was seen more than once but under ten times. The rearrangement links TRBV6-5 to TRBJ1-1; D not resolved. The V end was cut by 2 bases, the J end by 4 bases, with 11 bases between. CDR1 MNHEY and CDR2 SVGAGI come from the germline V gene. The CDR3 is made up of 14 amino acids. This chain's CDR3 is CASSYALSGTEAFF. The DNA of the CDR3 is TGTGCCAGCAGTTACGCCCTTTCCGGCACTGAAGCTTTCTTT.

The chain uses TRBV28 and TRBJ1-2; D ambiguous. The germline V gene has CDR1 MDHEN and CDR2 SYDVKM. There are 13 residues in the CDR3. V lost 6 bases to trimming and J lost 4 bases, with 12 bases between them. The CDR3 nucleotides are TGTGCCAGCAGCAGCACAGTCTTCTATGGCTACACCTTC. It translates to CASSSTVFYGYTF.

The gene calls are TRBV10-3 and TRBJ2-2, with TRBD2 as a possible D gene (5 bases). Trimming stripped 4 bases from V and 2 bases from J, with 8 bases between. The CDR3 has 14 residues. The germline V gene encodes CDR1 ENHRY and CDR2 SYGVKD. The CDR3 nucleotides read TGTGCCATCAGTGTTCCGGGAAACACCGGGGAGCTGTTTTTT. Translating gives CAISVPGNTGELFF.

This clone was seen a handful of times. The CDR3 region has the DNA TGTGCCAGCAGTTCCTCACAGCATCAGCCCCAGCATTTT. Encoded protein: CASSSSQHQPQHF. The chain is built from TRBV12-3 or TRBV12-4 and TRBJ1-5; no clear D gene. The CDR3 spans 13 residues. V dropped 4 bases and J dropped 5 bases, with 9 bases sitting between them.

The V and J genes are TRBV6-2 or TRBV6-3 and TRBJ2-7, with 7 bases fitting TRBD1. CDR1 and CDR2 (germline): MNHEY, SVGEGT. The CDR3 runs to 14 residues. The ends lost 5 bases at V and 3 bases at J; junction bases unmatched: 7. The CDR3 reads CASSLRQGVYEQYF. CDR3 coding DNA: TGTGCCAGCAGTCTACGACAGGGCGTCTACGAGCAGTACTTC.

V is TRBV30 and J is TRBJ1-4; no clear D gene. The CDR3 consists of 12 residues. Germline lookup yields CDR1 GTSNPN and CDR2 SVGIG (reference sequence). V dropped 2 bases and J dropped 8 bases, with 9 bases sitting between them. The chain's CDR3 is CAWSQLKEKLFF. The CDR3 region has the DNA TGTGCCTGGAGTCAACTAAAGGAAAAACTGTTTTTT.

This clone appeared a single time. V is TRBV6-1 and J is TRBJ2-5; 7 bases are a match to TRBD2. Germline loops: CDR1 MNHNS, CDR2 SASEGT. The length of the CDR3 is 16 residues. Trimming at V came to 1 base and at J to 5 bases, leaving 10 bases not matched to a gene. The CDR3 DNA follows: TGTGCCAGCAGTGAAGGGCGGCTGGCGGGAGCGGAGACCCAGTACTTC. Residues: CASSEGRLAGAETQYF.

V is TRBV18 and J is TRBJ1-4; possible D gene TRBD1, 5 bases. Trimming left V 0 bases short and J 5 bases short, with 10 bases between. The CDR3 consists of 15 residues. The germline CDR1 and CDR2 sequences are KGHSH and LQKENI. CDR3 sequence: CASSPPGHSNEKLFF. The CDR3 DNA sequence: TGTGCCAGCTCACCACCGGGGCATTCAAATGAAAAACTGTTTTTT.

J is TRBJ1-5 and V is TRBV4-1, with D hard to call. Per germline, CDR1 MGHRA and CDR2 YSYEKL. Trimming took off 0 bases at V and 4 bases at J, with 16 bases between the two ends. CDR3 length: 17 residues. The CDR3 sequence: CASSQDHGIGRNQPQHF. CDR3 DNA sequence: TGCGCCAGCAGCCAAGATCATGGAATTGGGAGAAATCAGCCCCAGCATTTT.

This sequence joins TRBV4-2 and TRBJ1-6; the match to TRBD1 covers 7 bases. The CDR3 covers 16 residues. The ends lost 0 bases at V and 7 bases at J; junction bases unmatched: 6. CDR1 LGHNA and CDR2 YNFKEQ come from the germline V gene. Written as DNA, the CDR3 is TGTGCCAGCAGCCAAGATCGCGGGACAGAAAATTCACCCCTCCACTTT. As protein: CASSQDRGTENSPLHF.

The gene calls are TRBV24-1 and TRBJ2-7; possible D gene TRBD1, 7 bases. CDR1 and CDR2 (germline): KGHDR, SFDVKD. Trimming cost V 4 bases and J 4 bases, with 13 bases left between them. The length of the CDR3 is 14 residues. The CDR3: CATSETGRSYEQYF. CDR3 coding DNA: TGTGCCACCAGTGAGACAGGGAGGTCGTACGAGCAGTACTTC.

This clone was recorded a few times. Other DNA sequences of this sample code for an identical CDR3. The rearrangement uses TRBV5-1 and TRBJ2-7, with D maybe TRBD1 (7 bases). Germline-derived CDR1 and CDR2 are SGHRS and YFSETQ. Between the trimmed V and J ends, which lost 0 bases and 7 bases, there was a span of 8 bases. This CDR3 is built from 12 residues. The CDR3 loop is CASSLAGGEQYF. In DNA form, the CDR3 reads TGCGCCAGCAGCTTGGCAGGGGGGGAGCAGTACTTC.

The chain is built from TRBV4-1 and TRBJ2-2; D is perhaps TRBD2 (6 bases). The CDR3 totals 18 residues. Looked up from germline, CDR1 is MGHRA and CDR2 is YSYEKL. The V end lost 8 bases, the J end lost 4 bases, and 26 bases lay between the germline ends. DNA for the CDR3: TGCGCCAGCCGCGTAGGGGTCGGCGGCGGGACTGTCACCGGGGAGCTGTTTTTT. It encodes CASRVGVGGGTVTGELFF.

This clone was found once. V gene TRBV5-6 combines with J gene TRBJ1-2; TRBD1 might be the D (5 bases). Per the germline V gene, CDR1 is SGHDT and CDR2 is YYEEEE. This CDR3 is built from 13 residues. V lost 4 bases to trimming and J lost 4 bases, with 11 bases between them. The CDR3 reads CASSPGRGYGYTF. CDR3 bases: TGTGCCAGCAGCCCAGGGAGGGGCTATGGCTACACCTTC.

The V gene is TRBV18, the J gene TRBJ2-7; tentative D call: TRBD2 (6 bases). Germline CDR1 reads KGHSH; CDR2 reads LQKENI. This CDR3 comprises 14 residues. The V and J ends lost 2 bases and 0 bases respectively, with 8 bases between them. The CDR3 region is CASSPYGSSYEQYF. The CDR3 DNA follows: TGTGCCAGCTCACCATACGGGAGCTCCTACGAGCAGTACTTC.

V and J are TRBV3-1 (or the pseudogene TRBV3-2) and TRBJ1-5; D uncertain. The CDR3 runs to 14 residues. The germline V gene encodes CDR1 LGHDT and CDR2 YNNKEL (reference sequence). Trimming stripped 5 bases from V and 6 bases from J, with 14 bases between. CDR3 coding DNA: TGTGCCAGCAGCGCCACGGTTTTCGCTCAGCCCCAGCATTTT. It codes for CASSATVFAQPQHF.

The chain is built from TRBV14 and TRBJ2-1, with D possibly being TRBD1 (5 bases). The CDR3 length is 14 residues. Germline assignment: CDR1 SGHDN and CDR2 FVKESK. Between the trimmed V and J ends, which lost 5 bases and 4 bases, there was a span of 12 bases. CDR3 coding DNA: TGTGCCAGCAGCGAGGACATGCGTTACAATGAGCAGTTCTTC. As protein: CASSEDMRYNEQFF. The variable domain in full, completed from reference TRBV14 and TRBJ2-1, reads EAGVTQFPSHSVIEKGQTVTLRCDPISGHDNLYWYRRVMGKEIKFLLHFVKESKQDESGMPNNRFLAERTGGTYSTLKVQPAELEDSGVYFCASSEDMRYNEQFFGPGTRLTVL.

The chain is built from TRBV6-1 and TRBJ1-5, with 8 bases matching TRBD1. This CDR3 is 16 amino acids long. CDR1 and CDR2 from the germline V gene are MNHNS and SASEGT. V shed 2 bases, J shed 3 bases, and the junction held 6 bases outside the gene matches. The CDR3 protein is CASSESPGQANQPQHF. The CDR3 DNA follows: TGTGCCAGCAGTGAAAGCCCGGGACAGGCCAATCAGCCCCAGCATTTT.

A few counts support this clone. The genes are TRBV2 and TRBJ1-6; D gene ambiguous. In germline, CDR1 is SNHLY, CDR2 FYNNEI. V was shortened by 11 bases and J by 3 bases, with 20 bases between the two germline ends. The CDR3 extends over 16 amino acids. CDR3 coding DNA: TGTGCCGCCCGGGGAAATCCCTTCGTCTATAATTCACCCCTCCACTTT. This codes for CAARGNPFVYNSPLHF.

The gene calls are TRBV2 and TRBJ2-3; 8 bases match TRBD2. The V and J ends lost 6 bases and 7 bases, in that order; junction bases with no gene match: 9. Germline V CDR1 and CDR2: SNHLY, FYNNEI. CDR3 size: 14 residues. The CDR3 bases are TGTGCCAGCAGAACGCTCGGGGGGGATTATACGCAGTATTTT. This sequence encodes CASRTLGGDYTQYF.

V gene TRBV5-6 combines with J gene TRBJ1-2, with 7 bases identical to TRBD1. This CDR3 has 15 residues. CDR1 and CDR2 from the germline V gene are SGHDT and YYEEEE. The ends lost 4 bases at V and 2 bases at J; junction bases unmatched: 8. The CDR3 coding sequence is TGTGCCAGCAGCCCTGACAGGGCGGGGAACTATGGCTACACCTTC. Protein product: CASSPDRAGNYGYTF.

The DNA of the CDR3 is TGTGCCAGCAGGTTGACAGGGGGGTCCGGTAATGAGCAGTTCTTC. It translates to CASRLTGGSGNEQFF. The V and J genes are TRBV7-3 and TRBJ2-1, with 9 bases matching TRBD1. Germline V gene lookup returns CDR1 SGHTA and CDR2 FQGTGA. V gave up 6 bases and J gave up 7 bases; unmatched junction bases: 10. This CDR3 is built from 15 residues.